This T cell receptor (beta chain) was identified in a study of blood T cell repertoires in COVID-19 (dated by TCRdb to the early 2020s). Notes on the research overall: Samples covering the acute and convalescent phases of COVID-19 were provided by collaborators in the United States, Italy and Spain. Samples were obtained from the ongoing ImmuneRACE study (first 160 participants) and from 1,254 subjects provided by 6 global collaborators. Nearly every sample came with metadata listing a de-identified subject ID, COVID-19 status, age in years and sex. A freely available public database, intended as a resource for researchers studying the immune response to SARS-CoV-2, is where the repertoires were released. Where available, HLA class I and class II types were obtained from metadata supplied by the sample provider rather than from assay-based typing. The prospective study material was composed of cDNA or gDNA derived from T cells, B-cell-depleted T cells, or PBMCs. Deeply sampled blood TCRbeta repertoires from subjects exposed to, actively infected with, or recovered from COVID-19 were included in the dataset.

The germline V gene supplies CDR1 MDHEN and CDR2 SYDVKM. For this chain, trimming is 2 bases at the V end and 3 bases at the J end, and the number of junction bases without a gene match is 4. Inclusive of the bounding cysteine and phenylalanine, the CDR3 is 15 residues long. This entry keeps only the CDR3 DNA: 45 bases, framed from base 1. About this clone itself: Its cognate antigen has yet to be identified. There are no base qualities to consult, and no much larger clone falls within one base.

Whole blood was collected in K2EDTA tubes by collaborating institutions according to the institutions' own protocols. For TCRbeta analysis, collaborators shipped samples in one of three forms: frozen whole blood, isolated PBMCs, or DNA extracted from either of those sample types. TCRbeta CDR3 regions were amplified from genomic DNA using the immunoSEQ Assay, a bias-controlled multiplex PCR. The authors processed their data as follows. The number of nucleated cells in each sample was estimated from the amplification of reference gene primers within the assay. To quantify the absolute abundance of each unique TCRbeta CDR3 rearrangement, sequence reads were collapsed and filtered. For each sample, productive Simpson clonality was calculated as the square root of Simpson's diversity index over productive rearrangements. Not all clones reach the TCRdb copy of this immuneACCESS table, which keeps in-frame sequences only. Checked studies attribute under half of the gap to unresolved V genes and leave the rest unexplained. V, J and clone size were drawn from that table, and D and trimming were deduced from the DNA. This sample has 150,000 to 200,000 clones in its table, and approximately 86% of those were observed once. The top ten constitute less than 3.5% of the sample.

Overall study results and their limits: Clinical and demographic metadata were provided uncurated, with the amount varying by source and participant.

Recombination connected TRBV28 to TRBJ1-2; 9 nucleotides in the junction match TRBD1. The source is a man aged 65 to 85 with acute or convalescent COVID-19. Material for sequencing was peripheral blood. In nucleotides, the sequence is TGTGCCAGCAGTTTAGAGGGGACAGGGCACTATGGCTACACCTTC. It translates to CASSLEGTGHYGYTF.